Shown below are 21 T cell receptor beta chains from a single sample sequenced in a study of blood T cell repertoires in COVID-19. The assay was immunoSEQ multiplex PCR, and TCRdb's table has in-frame clones only and misses some. The sample contains roughly 120,000 clones, 70% to 90% of which appear only once. The sample was peripheral blood. Every receptor here comes from a human donor in a cohort sampled during active COVID-19.

This chain connects TRBV3-1 (or the pseudogene TRBV3-2) to TRBJ1-2, with unresolved D. The V gene lost 1 base and the J gene lost 0 bases, with 12 bases spanning the gap. The CDR3 sequence is 16 residues long. Looked up from germline, CDR1 is LGHDT and CDR2 is YNNKEL (reference sequence). CDR3 region: CASSQVFSETNYGYTF. The CDR3 DNA sequence: TGTGCCAGCAGCCAAGTTTTCTCGGAGACTAACTATGGCTACACCTTC.

The J gene is TRBJ1-1, the V gene TRBV11-3; TRBD1 might be the D (6 bases). Trimming took 1 base from V and 5 from J, leaving 8 bases between them. This CDR3 has 13 amino acids. The germline CDR1 and CDR2 sequences are SGHNT and YENEEA. Here the CDR3 reads CASSLVRGTEAFF. DNA for the CDR3: TGTGCCAGCAGCTTAGTAAGGGGGACTGAAGCTTTCTTT.

The V call is TRBV6-5, the J call TRBJ1-2; 9 bases fit TRBD1. Germline CDR1 MNHEY, CDR2 SVGAGI. This CDR3 region has 14 residues. V lost 5 bases to trimming and J lost 7 bases; unmatched junction nucleotides: 8. The CDR3 bases are TGTGCCAGCAGTCAAACAGGGGGCATCGGTGGCTACACCTTC. Its translation is CASSQTGGIGGYTF.

The CDR3 sequence is CASSLRTGMMNTEAFF. CDR3 DNA: TGTGCCAGCAGCCTACGGACAGGAATGATGAACACTGAAGCTTTCTTT. This sequence joins TRBV3-1 (or the pseudogene TRBV3-2) and TRBJ1-1, with 7 nucleotides matching TRBD1. The CDR3 is made up of 16 amino acids. From germline, CDR1 is LGHDT and CDR2 YNNKEL (reference sequence). V lost 4 bases, J lost 0 bases, and 8 bases stayed unmatched.

The chain employs TRBV6-6 and TRBJ1-2; 10 bases are shared with TRBD1. This CDR3 is built from 16 residues. Looked up from germline, CDR1 is MNHNY and CDR2 is SVGAGI (reference sequence). The V segment lost 5 bases and the J segment 2 bases; nucleotides outside the gene matches: 8. CDR3 amino acids: CASSRGGQGTNYGYTF. The CDR3 bases are TGTGCCAGCAGTCGAGGGGGACAGGGGACAAACTATGGCTACACCTTC.

This clone is a singleton in its sample. This chain joins TRBV9 and TRBJ2-1; 14 bases map to TRBD2. Germline V CDR1 and CDR2: SGDLS, YYNGEE. V gave up 0 bases and J gave up 7 bases; unmatched junction bases: 9. The CDR3 sequence is 18 residues long. In DNA form, the CDR3 reads TGTGCCAGCAGCGTAGGTGGGACTAGCGGGAGAACTGGGAATGAGCAGTTCTTC. This encodes CASSVGGTSGRTGNEQFF.

The chain joins TRBV2 to TRBJ2-2; the D is unclear. The CDR3 is 15 residues long. The germline V gene encodes CDR1 SNHLY and CDR2 FYNNEI. V was cut by 6 bases and J by 0 bases, with 11 bases left in between. The CDR3 region has the DNA TGTGCCAGCAGGGCGGCGAATTCGAACACCGGGGAGCTGTTTTTT. Translated: CASRAANSNTGELFF. Looking up the rest from reference TRBV2 and TRBJ2-2 gives the full variable domain: EPEVTQTPSHQVTQMGQEVILRCVPISNHLYFYWYRQILGQKVEFLVSFYNNEISEKSEIFDDQFSVERPDGSNFTLKIRSTKLEDSAMYFCASRAANSNTGELFFGEGSRLTVL.

J is TRBJ1-1 and V is TRBV6-4, with TRBD1 as a possible D gene (5 bases). V was pared by 8 bases and J by 3 bases, with 16 bases between. In germline, CDR1 is MRHNA, CDR2 SNTAGT. The length of the CDR3 is 14 residues. The CDR3 nucleotides read TGTGCCAGCCCCCGGGGGGGGGATCACACTGAAGCTTTCTTT. This translates into CASPRGGDHTEAFF.

J is TRBJ2-7 and V is TRBV30, with 8 positions matching TRBD1. Germline V gives CDR1 GTSNPN, CDR2 SVGIG (reference sequence). The V segment lost 7 bases and the J segment 4 bases; nucleotides outside the gene matches: 12. The CDR3 spans 14 residues. The CDR3 DNA sequence: TGTGCCTCGGGGGTAGGGCAGGGGGCTTACGAGCAGTACTTC. Translation gives CASGVGQGAYEQYF.

The chain joins TRBV7-2 to TRBJ2-1; 14 positions agree with TRBD2. The CDR3 has 17 residues. The J segment lost 4 bases and the V segment lost 3 bases, leaving 5 bases of the junction unmatched. The germline gives CDR1 SGHTA, CDR2 FQGNSA. CDR3 amino acids: CASSLTSGRAGYNEQFF. The CDR3 DNA reads TGTGCCAGCAGCTTGACTAGCGGGAGGGCCGGGTACAATGAGCAGTTCTTC. The entire variable domain, with the rest obtained from reference TRBV7-2 and TRBJ2-1, is as follows: GAGVSQSPSNKVTEKGKDVELRCDPISGHTALYWYRQSLGQGLEFLIYFQGNSAPDKSGLPSDRFSAERTGGSVSTLTIQRTQQEDSAVYLCASSLTSGRAGYNEQFFGPGTRLTVL.

The chain links TRBV18 to TRBJ2-2; no reliable D call. The germline CDR1 and CDR2 sequences are KGHSH and LQKENI. V gave up 5 bases and J gave up 3 bases, with 10 bases separating them. The CDR3 runs to 14 residues. CDR3 loop: CASSSHLDTGELFF. The CDR3 region has the DNA TGTGCCAGCTCATCGCACCTAGACACCGGGGAGCTGTTTTTT.

DNA of the CDR3: TGTGCCACCAGTGACCCGACAGGGAACTCCTACGAGCAGTACTTC. It specifies CATSDPTGNSYEQYF. The chain employs TRBV24-1 and TRBJ2-7; TRBD1 aligns across 7 bases. Trimming at V came to 4 bases and at J to 0 bases, leaving 5 bases not matched to a gene. Germline V gives CDR1 KGHDR, CDR2 SFDVKD. This CDR3 has 15 residues.

V is TRBV9 and J is TRBJ1-1, with a tentative D call TRBD1 (5 bases). The CDR3 has 15 amino acids. Looked up from germline, CDR1 is SGDLS and CDR2 is YYNGEE. Between the trimmed V and J ends, which lost 5 bases and 1 base, there was a span of 15 bases. The CDR3 sequence: CASSKERGANTEAFF. CDR3 coding DNA: TGTGCCAGCAGTAAGGAAAGGGGCGCGAACACTGAAGCTTTCTTT.

The rearrangement uses TRBV9 and TRBJ2-3, with a tentative D call TRBD1 (5 bases). There are 14 residues in the CDR3. Germline values: CDR1 SGDLS, CDR2 YYNGEE. V was pared by 4 bases and J by 2 bases, with 11 bases between. CDR3 in amino acids: CASSQGQITDTQYF. The CDR3 DNA is TGTGCCAGCAGCCAAGGACAAATCACAGATACGCAGTATTTT.

The CDR3 nucleotides are TGTGCCAGCAGCTTAGTACTGCTAGCGGGAGGAAAAGATGAGCAGTTCTTC. This sequence encodes CASSLVLLAGGKDEQFF. This chain connects TRBV7-2 to TRBJ2-1; 11 bases fit TRBD2. Germline-derived CDR1 and CDR2 are SGHTA and FQGNSA. With V trimmed by 1 base and J by 8 bases, 10 bases remained unmatched. The CDR3 is 17 amino acids.

The chain carries TRBV10-3 and TRBJ2-1; 9 bases line up with TRBD1. CDR1 is ENHRY, CDR2 SYGVKD, per germline. CDR3 length: 17 residues. V was pared by 1 base and J by 1 base, with 5 bases of the junction left unmatched. As DNA, the CDR3 is TGTGCCATCAGTGAGTTGGGGACAGGGTCTTCCTACAATGAGCAGTTCTTC. Its translation is CAISELGTGSSYNEQFF.

J is TRBJ1-2 and V is TRBV18; 7 bases fit TRBD1. J gave up 0 bases and V 2 bases, and 3 bases lay outside the gene matches. The CDR3 is 15 amino acids. Germline CDR1 is KGHSH and CDR2 is LQKENI. CDR3 in DNA: TGTGCCAGCTCACCATCCGGGACAGCTAACTATGGCTACACCTTC. Translation: CASSPSGTANYGYTF.

The chain is built from TRBV28 and TRBJ1-2; 7 bases fit TRBD1. This CDR3 has 13 amino acids. Losses at the gene ends were 5 bases for V and 8 bases for J; bases not matched to a gene: 8. Looked up from germline, CDR1 is MDHEN and CDR2 is SYDVKM. In DNA form, the CDR3 reads TGTGCCAGCAGTCCAGGGGGGACCCCGGGCTACACCTTC. Protein product: CASSPGGTPGYTF.

The chain combines TRBV11-2 with TRBJ1-3; unclear D gene. Between the trimmed V and J ends, which lost 5 bases and 0 bases, there was a span of 14 bases. From germline, CDR1 is SGHAT and CDR2 FQNNGV. The CDR3 runs 16 residues. The DNA for the CDR3 is TGTGCCAGCAGCCTCCTCGGACTGCTCTCTGGAAACACCATATATTTT. This gives the protein CASSLLGLLSGNTIYF.

The chain recombines TRBV20-1 with TRBJ2-7; 7 positions agree with TRBD2. The CDR3 length is 14 residues. The germline V gene has CDR1 DFQATT and CDR2 SNEGSKA (reference sequence). V trimming: 6 bases; J trimming: 2 bases; junction bases outside the gene matches: 10. The CDR3, as DNA: TGCAGTGCCAGTACCCCCGGGAGGCCCTACGAGCAGTACTTC. Its protein is CSASTPGRPYEQYF.

V gene TRBV5-6 combines with J gene TRBJ2-1; the match to TRBD1 covers 9 bases. V lost 2 bases and J lost 7; bases outside the gene matches: 13. The CDR3 has 17 residues. Germline values: CDR1 SGHDT, CDR2 YYEEEE. CDR3: CASSLRGTGMTINEQFF. The DNA of the CDR3 is TGTGCCAGCAGCTTACGCGGGACAGGGATGACCATTAATGAGCAGTTCTTC. Full variable domain (outside the CDR3, taken from reference TRBV5-6 and TRBJ2-1): DAGVTQSPTHLIKTRGQQVTLRCSPKSGHDTVSWYQQALGQGPQFIFQYYEEEERQRGNFPDRFSGHQFPNYSSELNVNALLLGDSALYLCASSLRGTGMTINEQFFGPGTRLTVL.